These T cell receptor beta chains were read from a single sample in a study of cytomegalovirus exposure and HLA in healthy donors. Measured with immunoSEQ multiplex PCR; TCRdb has only the in-frame clones, and not every one. The top ten clones hold around 2.9% of a sample with tens of thousands of clones, 77% of them seen once. The sample comprised PBMCs. Receptors originate from a woman aged 40 to 50 in good health and CMV-seropositive. Each CDR3 is given with its conserved first and last residue.

J,V,CDR3
TRBJ2-3,TRBV6-4,CASSEDPAGGHDTQYF
TRBJ2-3,TRBV27,CASSWTRENTQYF
TRBJ2-1,TRBV5-4,CASSQPGGPGNEQFF
TRBJ2-1,TRBV19,CASSIPGQGHNEQFF
TRBJ1-5,TRBV7-2,CASSLALINQPQHF
TRBJ2-2,TRBV5-1,CASSLTTQNTGELFF
TRBJ1-6,TRBV10-3,CAISPRDNEDSPLHF
TRBJ1-4,TRBV10-2,CATATGEREKLFF
TRBJ2-7,TRBV30,CAWSGQFPYEQYF
TRBJ2-7,TRBV18,CASSDGQFYEQYF
TRBJ1-3,TRBV2,CASREQGASGNTIYF
TRBJ1-2,TRBV7-6,CASSLVVGRGSNHYGYTF
TRBJ2-3,TRBV5-4,CASSSLAGGFGTDTQYF
TRBJ2-3,TRBV6-1,CAVRGFGTDTQYF
TRBJ1-2,TRBV30,CAFETSGYTF
TRBJ1-5,TRBV6-5,CASSPDRVNQPQHF
TRBJ1-2,TRBV7-9,CATDRASYGYTF
TRBJ1-1,TRBV11-1,CASSQQWNTEAFF
TRBJ2-5,TRBV6-1,CASSPRTGETQYF